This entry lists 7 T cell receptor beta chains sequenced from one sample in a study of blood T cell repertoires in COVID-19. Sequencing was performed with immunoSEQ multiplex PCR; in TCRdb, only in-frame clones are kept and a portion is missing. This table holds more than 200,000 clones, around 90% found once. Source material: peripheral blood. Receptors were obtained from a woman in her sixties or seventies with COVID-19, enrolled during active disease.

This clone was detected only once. CDR3 sequence: CASSPLTSGSSDTQYF. In DNA, the CDR3 is TGCGCCAGCAGCCCCCTGACTAGCGGGAGTTCGGATACGCAGTATTTT. The chain links TRBV5-1 to TRBJ2-3; 12 positions agree with TRBD2. The germline gives CDR1 SGHRS, CDR2 YFSETQ. V was clipped by 4 bases and J by 6 bases; unmatched bases: 9. The CDR3 covers 16 residues.

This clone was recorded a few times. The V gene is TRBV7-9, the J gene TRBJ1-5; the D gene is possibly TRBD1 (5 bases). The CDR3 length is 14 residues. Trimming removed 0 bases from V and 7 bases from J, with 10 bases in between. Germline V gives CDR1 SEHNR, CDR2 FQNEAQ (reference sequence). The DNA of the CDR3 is TGTGCCAGCAGCTTAGCAGGGGCTTTACAGCCCCAGCATTTT. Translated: CASSLAGALQPQHF. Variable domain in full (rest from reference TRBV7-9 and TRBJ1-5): DTGVSQNPRHKITKRGQNVTFRCDPISEHNRLYWYRQTLGQGPEFLTYFQNEAQLEKSRLLSDRFSAERPKGSFSTLEIQRTEQGDSAMYLCASSLAGALQPQHFGDGTRLSIL.

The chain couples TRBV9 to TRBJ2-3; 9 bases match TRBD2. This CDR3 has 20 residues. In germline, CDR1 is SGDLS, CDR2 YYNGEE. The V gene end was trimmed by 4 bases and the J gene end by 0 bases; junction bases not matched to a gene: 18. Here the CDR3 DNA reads TGTGCCAGCAGCCCCCGGCCTGGGGCTAGCGGGACGACTAGCACAGATACGCAGTATTTT. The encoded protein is CASSPRPGASGTTSTDTQYF. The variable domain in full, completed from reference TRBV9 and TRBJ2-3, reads DSGVTQTPKHLITATGQRVTLRCSPRSGDLSVYWYQQSLDQGLQFLIQYYNGEERAKGNILERFSAQQFPDLHSELNLSSLELGDSALYFCASSPRPGASGTTSTDTQYFGPGTRLTVL.

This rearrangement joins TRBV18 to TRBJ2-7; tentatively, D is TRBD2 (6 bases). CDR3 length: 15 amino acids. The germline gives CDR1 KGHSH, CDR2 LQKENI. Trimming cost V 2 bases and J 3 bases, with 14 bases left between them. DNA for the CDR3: TGTGCCAGCTCACCATCCGGGAGAACCTTCTACGAGCAGTACTTC. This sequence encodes CASSPSGRTFYEQYF.

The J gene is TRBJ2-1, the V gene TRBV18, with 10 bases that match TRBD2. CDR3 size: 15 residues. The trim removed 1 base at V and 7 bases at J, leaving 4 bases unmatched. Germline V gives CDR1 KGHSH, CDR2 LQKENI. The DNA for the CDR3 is TGTGCCAGCTCACCACTTGAGCGGGAGGGGAATGAGCAGTTCTTC. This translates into CASSPLEREGNEQFF.

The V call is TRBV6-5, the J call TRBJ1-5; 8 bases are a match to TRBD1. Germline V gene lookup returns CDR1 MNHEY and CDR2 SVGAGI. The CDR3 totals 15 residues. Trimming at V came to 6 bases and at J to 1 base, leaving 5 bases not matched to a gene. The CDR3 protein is CASRDRERSNQPQHF. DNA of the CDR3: TGTGCCAGCAGGGACAGGGAAAGAAGCAATCAGCCCCAGCATTTT.

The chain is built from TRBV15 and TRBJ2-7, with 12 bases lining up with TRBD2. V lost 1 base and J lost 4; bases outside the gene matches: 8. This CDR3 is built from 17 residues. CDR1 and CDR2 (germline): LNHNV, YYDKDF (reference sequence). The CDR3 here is CATSRGRTSGKVYEQYF. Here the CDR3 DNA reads TGTGCCACCAGCAGAGGGAGGACTAGCGGGAAAGTGTACGAGCAGTACTTC.